These 8 T cell receptor beta chains were sequenced from one sample in a study of blood T cell repertoires in COVID-19. Only in-frame clones appear in the TCRdb table, and some are missing; sequencing was by immunoSEQ multiplex PCR. The top ten hold about 0.8% of the sample, which has 200,000 to 250,000 clones, 80% to 95% seen once. The sequencing sample was made of peripheral blood. These TCRs come from a young man with COVID-19, enrolled during active disease.

The genes are TRBV6-5 and TRBJ1-1; 7 nucleotides match TRBD1. The CDR3 contains 12 residues. Germline V gives CDR1 MNHEY, CDR2 SVGAGI. With 10 bases clipped from V and 0 bases from J, the junction kept 2 bases outside the gene matches. The DNA of the CDR3 is TGTGCCACCACAGGGGTGAACACTGAAGCTTTCTTT. It codes for CATTGVNTEAFF.

The chain has TRBV19 and TRBJ1-1, with 10 bases fitting TRBD1. Germline CDR1 LNHDA, CDR2 SQIVND (reference sequence). This CDR3 region has 16 residues. V trimming: 4 bases; J trimming: 4 bases; junction bases outside the gene matches: 9. Here the CDR3 reads CASSTGTGELGTEAFF. As DNA, the CDR3 is TGTGCCAGTAGTACCGGGACAGGGGAATTGGGCACTGAAGCTTTCTTT.

The chain couples TRBV5-1 to TRBJ2-7; 8 bases align to TRBD1. CDR3 length equals 17 residues. The ends lost 0 bases at V and 2 bases at J; junction bases unmatched: 10. The V gene's germline CDR1 is SGHRS and CDR2 YFSETQ. DNA of the CDR3: TGCGCCAGCAGCTTGGTTGCCGGGACAGGTGACCCCTACGAGCAGTACTTC. Translated, it gives CASSLVAGTGDPYEQYF.

The chain has TRBV5-1 and TRBJ1-6; a weak D match, TRBD1 (6 bases). Germline-derived CDR1 and CDR2 are SGHRS and YFSETQ. The CDR3 runs 16 residues. V was trimmed by 0 bases and J by 6 bases, leaving 13 bases between them. CDR3 protein: CASSLALGAPNSPLHF. In nucleotides, the CDR3 is TGCGCCAGCAGCTTGGCCCTGGGGGCGCCTAATTCACCCCTCCACTTT. Looking up the rest from reference TRBV5-1 and TRBJ1-6 gives the full variable domain: KAGVTQTPRYLIKTRGQQVTLSCSPISGHRSVSWYQQTPGQGLQFLFEYFSETQRNKGNFPGRFSGRQFSNSRSEMNVSTLELGDSALYLCASSLALGAPNSPLHFGNGTRLTVT.

The chain couples TRBV27 to TRBJ1-2; no clear D. The CDR3 covers 13 residues. V lost 3 bases and J 6 bases, leaving 11 bases between the germline ends. Per the germline V gene, CDR1 is MNHEY and CDR2 is SMNVEV (reference sequence). For the CDR3, the DNA is TGTGCCAGCAGTTTGGCCGGGGTCCATGGCTACACCTTC. Translation: CASSLAGVHGYTF.

The CDR3 coding sequence is TGTGCCAGCAGTTCCCAGGGAAGGAAAGAGACCCAGTACTTC. It translates to CASSSQGRKETQYF. The chain is built from TRBV27 and TRBJ2-5; a possible D gene is TRBD1 (5 bases). The CDR3 contains 14 residues. Trimming left V 4 bases short and J 3 bases short, with 12 bases between. CDR1 and CDR2 (germline): MNHEY, SMNVEV (reference sequence).

This rearrangement joins TRBV9 to TRBJ1-2; D may be TRBD1 (5 bases). Germline-derived CDR1 and CDR2 are SGDLS and YYNGEE. V lost 3 bases and J lost 2, with 14 bases in between. The CDR3 runs 15 residues. CDR3 residues: CASSESGGSNYGYTF. The CDR3 DNA is TGTGCCAGCAGCGAATCGGGGGGATCCAACTATGGCTACACCTTC.

The chain carries TRBV28 and TRBJ1-4; D unresolved. The CDR3 spans 14 residues. Germline V lookup: CDR1 MDHEN, CDR2 SYDVKM. V lost 5 bases and J lost 7, with 14 bases in between. CDR3: CASSRTLEGEKLFF. DNA for the CDR3: TGTGCCAGCAGTCGAACTCTAGAGGGTGAAAAACTGTTTTTT.